The 30 T cell receptor beta chains presented below share a single source sample, sequenced in a study of blood T cells in healthy people across ages. Using a J-beta primer mix together with a sample-barcoded 5' primer, a second PCR was run for roughly 6 to 12 cycles. TCRdb redid the calling of the 5' RACE reads with MiXCR, one entry per CDR3 protein. The table includes more than 650,000 distinct CDR3 sequences, about 53% detected once. The material sequenced was blood. Receptors were obtained from a man aged 80 or over in good health.

The rearrangement links TRBV27 to TRBJ1-2; 7 nucleotides line up with TRBD1. There are 13 residues in the CDR3. Germline V gene data show CDR1 as MNHEY and CDR2 as SMNVEV (reference sequence). V dropped 8 bases and J dropped 4; count of bases not matched to a gene: 7. The CDR3 DNA reads as TGTGCCAGCGCGGTGCAGGGGGGCTATGGCTACACCTTC. Translating it yields CASAVQGGYGYTF.

This clonotype appeared a few times. The rearrangement uses TRBV28 and TRBJ2-5, with TRBD1 matching 11 bases. With V trimmed by 6 bases and J by 4 bases, 4 bases remained unmatched. CDR1 is MDHEN and CDR2 is SYDVKM in the germline V gene. This CDR3 region has 14 residues. The CDR3 coding sequence is TGTGCCAGCAGGTCGGACAGGGGGCCAGAGACCCAGTACTTC. It encodes CASRSDRGPETQYF.

The chain combines TRBV6-5 with TRBJ1-1, with D possibly TRBD1 on 5 matching bases. The CDR3 sequence is 15 residues long. Trimming cost V 6 bases and J 0 bases, with 14 bases left between them. Germline CDR1 and CDR2: MNHEY and SVGAGI. CDR3 DNA sequence: TGTGCCAGCAGCAAAGACGGGGCCCTGAACACTGAAGCTTTCTTT. It encodes CASSKDGALNTEAFF.

In the case of this clonotype: Sequence at one end of the junction differs from germline and may be a read error. The chain has TRBV7-9 and TRBJ1-2, with 10 positions matching TRBD1. The CDR3 is 16 amino acids. The germline V gene encodes CDR1 SEHNR and CDR2 FQNEAQ (reference sequence). DNA for the CDR3: TGCGCCAGCAGCTTAGCGTCGGGACAGGGGCTATGGGGCTACACCTTC. Translating gives CASSLASGQGLWGYTF.

The J gene is TRBJ1-2, the V gene TRBV7-9, with a possible D match to TRBD1 (5 bases). The CDR3 loop spans 14 amino acids. CDR1 and CDR2 from the germline V gene are SEHNR and FQNEAQ (reference sequence). V gave up 4 bases and J gave up 6 bases, with 15 bases separating them. The CDR3 DNA sequence: TGTGCCAGCAGCTCCTCGGGACGAAGCGATGGCTACACCTTC. Its protein product is CASSSSGRSDGYTF.

This clonotype has a handful of counts. The CDR3 here is CAISSGSVSGNTIYF. The CDR3 coding sequence is TGTGCCATCAGTTCAGGCAGTGTCTCTGGAAACACCATATATTTT. The chain carries TRBV10-3 and TRBJ1-3, with D uncertain. V lost 5 bases and J lost 0, with 11 bases in between. This CDR3 contains 15 residues. Germline CDR1 ENHRY, CDR2 SYGVKD.

This clonotype showed up just a few times. The chain uses TRBV2 and TRBJ2-1; 12 bases line up with TRBD2. Trimming removed 7 bases from V and 6 bases from J; junction bases left unmatched: 7. CDR1 is SNHLY, CDR2 FYNNEI, per germline. This CDR3 contains 15 residues. CDR3 nucleotides: TGTGCCAGCATCTCGGGACTAGCGGGTGGCAATGAGCAGTTCTTC. Its translation is CASISGLAGGNEQFF.

The chain uses TRBV20-1 and TRBJ2-4; D gene ambiguous. The CDR3 loop spans 11 amino acids. Germline loops: CDR1 DFQATT, CDR2 SNEGSKA (reference sequence). V lost 5 bases to trimming and J lost 8 bases, with 10 bases between them. The CDR3 nucleotides read TGCAGTGCTGTGTGGAAGGACATTCAGTACTTC. It codes for CSAVWKDIQYF.

The chain employs TRBV25-1 and TRBJ1-1; unclear D gene. V dropped 2 bases and J dropped 10 bases, with 17 bases sitting between them. This CDR3 is 14 amino acids long. In germline, CDR1 is MGHDK, CDR2 SYGVNS. The CDR3 here is CASSELPDPLTAFF. CDR3 sequence (DNA): TGTGCCAGCAGTGAACTGCCCGACCCGCTGACAGCTTTCTTT.

The gene calls are TRBV2 and TRBJ2-1, with D maybe TRBD2 (5 bases). The V and J ends lost 6 bases and 4 bases respectively, with 13 bases between them. CDR3 length: 14 amino acids. Germline V gene data show CDR1 as SNHLY and CDR2 as FYNNEI. This chain's CDR3 is CASRKGGRYNEQFF. DNA for the CDR3: TGTGCCAGCAGAAAAGGAGGCCGTTACAATGAGCAGTTCTTC.

To note about this clonotype: Possible read error: a much larger clone is one base away. This sequence joins TRBV3-1 and TRBJ2-4; 14 nucleotides align to TRBD2. Trimming cost V 5 bases and J 13 bases; bases outside gene matches: 7. Germline CDR1 and CDR2: LGHDT and YNNKEL (reference sequence). The CDR3 is made up of 14 amino acids. CDR3 sequence (DNA): TGTGCCAGCAGCTTCGGACTAGCGGGAGGAGAGCAGTACTTC. Encoded protein: CASSFGLAGGEQYF.

Note on this clonotype: A read error may account for a junction end that differs from germline. The chain uses TRBV10-3 and TRBJ2-7, with D perhaps matching TRBD1 (6 bases). Per germline, CDR1 ENHRY and CDR2 SYGVKD. The CDR3 sequence is 14 residues long. The CDR3 loop reads CAISGGDTAYVQYF. The CDR3 DNA sequence: TGTGCCATCAGTGGTGGGGACACGGCCTACGTGCAGTACTTC.

This chain uses TRBV27 with TRBJ2-5; D is possibly TRBD2 (6 bases). The DNA end lines up better with TRBJ2-7; the J call may be wrong. CDR3 length: 14 residues. Germline V CDR1 and CDR2: MNHEY, SMNVEV (reference sequence). CDR3 bases: TGTGCCAGCAGAAACGGGAGATTCCCATACGAGCAGTACTTC. Translating gives CASRNGRFPYEQYF.

V and J are TRBV28 and TRBJ1-6, with no clear D. Trimming shortened V by 7 bases and J by 7 bases, and 5 bases separated the two germline ends. Germline loops: CDR1 MDHEN, CDR2 SYDVKM. The CDR3 totals 11 residues. The CDR3 region is CASNGNSPLHF. The DNA of the CDR3 is TGTGCCAGCAACGGGAATTCACCCCTCCACTTT.

This clonotype came up a few times. The chain links TRBV4-1 to TRBJ1-2; 8 bases fit TRBD1. Germline assignment: CDR1 MGHRA and CDR2 YSYEKL. The CDR3 totals 15 residues. The junction had 4 bases not matched to a gene; V was cut back by 0 bases and J by 4 bases. In DNA form, the CDR3 reads TGCGCCAGCAGCCAAGAATGGACAGGGAGCTATGGCTACACCTTC. The encoded protein is CASSQEWTGSYGYTF.

This clonotype was observed a few times. The chain recombines TRBV6-5 with TRBJ2-7, with 10 nucleotides matching TRBD1. The CDR3 has 15 residues. J lost 4 bases, V lost 2 bases, and 5 bases had no gene match. Germline assignment: CDR1 MNHEY and CDR2 SVGAGI. This chain's CDR3 is CASSYAGTGVYEQYF. The CDR3 DNA reads as TGTGCCAGCAGTTACGCGGGGACAGGGGTGTACGAGCAGTACTTC.

This chain uses TRBV28 with TRBJ1-2; D is unresolved. Germline values: CDR1 MDHEN, CDR2 SYDVKM. Trimming shortened V by 6 bases and J by 3 bases, and 17 bases separated the two germline ends. This CDR3 has 15 amino acids. DNA of the CDR3: TGTGCCAGCAGCTTACAACTTGGACGTGACTATGGCTACACCTTC. This encodes CASSLQLGRDYGYTF.

The chain couples TRBV29-1 to TRBJ1-1, with D unresolved. The CDR3 totals 13 residues. From germline, CDR1 is SQVTM and CDR2 ANQGSEA. V was shortened by 4 bases and J by 0 bases, with 9 bases between the two germline ends. CDR3 loop: CSVGPRMNTEAFF. Written as DNA, the CDR3 is TGCAGCGTTGGGCCACGGATGAACACTGAAGCTTTCTTT.

This clonotype has only one observation. The chain carries TRBV30 and TRBJ1-4, with 7 bases lining up with TRBD1. This CDR3 has 16 amino acids. The J segment lost 6 bases and the V segment lost 3 bases, leaving 13 bases of the junction unmatched. Per germline, CDR1 GTSNPN and CDR2 SVGIG (reference sequence). CDR3 region: CAWRPQGGSMDEKLFF. CDR3 coding DNA: TGTGCCTGGAGGCCCCAGGGGGGCAGTATGGATGAAAAACTGTTTTTT.

V gene TRBV7-3 combines with J gene TRBJ2-1; D is uncertain. The CDR3 runs 14 residues. V lost 1 base to trimming and J lost 7 bases, with 11 bases between them. Per the germline V gene, CDR1 is SGHTA and CDR2 is FQGTGA. CDR3 DNA: TGTGCCAGCAGCTTAAGGGTTCAGGCAAATGAGCAGTTCTTC. Translated, it gives CASSLRVQANEQFF.

The sample holds a few counts of this clonotype. V gene TRBV5-1 combines with J gene TRBJ2-5; D is possibly TRBD2 (6 bases). Germline lookup yields CDR1 SGHRS and CDR2 YFSETQ. The length of the CDR3 is 15 residues. V lost 0 bases, J lost 3 bases, and 12 bases lay in between. The CDR3 reads CASSLGGGLKETQYF. In DNA, the CDR3 is TGCGCCAGCAGCTTGGGCGGAGGGTTAAAAGAGACCCAGTACTTC.

There are a few counts of this clonotype. The chain is built from TRBV6-5 and TRBJ2-1; 12 positions match TRBD2. This CDR3 spans 17 amino acids. V trimming: 4 bases; J trimming: 8 bases; junction bases outside the gene matches: 12. The V gene's germline CDR1 is MNHEY and CDR2 SVGAGI. CDR3 sequence: CASSSRPRTSGNDEQFF. As DNA, the CDR3 is TGTGCCAGCAGTTCAAGACCCAGGACTAGCGGGAACGATGAGCAGTTCTTC.

This clonotype appeared a few times. The chain recombines TRBV6-1 with TRBJ2-7; 9 bases are a match to TRBD1. The CDR3 is 13 residues long. J gave up 7 bases and V 7 bases, and 8 bases lay outside the gene matches. Per germline, CDR1 MNHNS and CDR2 SASEGT. The CDR3 loop reads CASTGTGRGEQYF. The DNA for the CDR3 is TGTGCCAGCACCGGGACAGGGAGAGGGGAGCAGTACTTC.

A few counts support this clonotype. V is TRBV12-3 or TRBV12-4 and J is TRBJ2-6; 7 nucleotides align to TRBD2. The J segment lost 2 bases and the V segment lost 2 bases, leaving 3 bases of the junction unmatched. There are 16 residues in the CDR3. CDR3 nucleotide sequence: TGTGCCAGCAGTTTAATAGGGAGGGCTGGGGCCAACGTCCTGACTTTC. Its protein is CASSLIGRAGANVLTF.

V gene TRBV6-5 combines with J gene TRBJ2-3; 10 bases agree with TRBD2. V dropped 6 bases and J dropped 14; count of bases not matched to a gene: 11. This CDR3 comprises 13 residues. CDR1 and CDR2 from the germline V gene are MNHEY and SVGAGI. The CDR3 loop is CASRASGSGYAYF. The CDR3 coding sequence is TGTGCCAGCAGGGCTAGCGGGAGTGGGTACGCGTATTTT.

The chain carries TRBV9 and TRBJ2-7, with D tentatively TRBD2 (5 bases). The germline V gene has CDR1 SGDLS and CDR2 YYNGEE. The V and J ends lost 0 bases and 4 bases respectively, with 11 bases between them. There are 14 residues in the CDR3. The CDR3 nucleotides read TGTGCCAGCAGCGTAGCCCCGGGAAGGTACGAGCAGTACTTC. This codes for CASSVAPGRYEQYF.

V usage is TRBV7-9 and J usage is TRBJ2-6; D not certain. This CDR3 region has 16 residues. Germline-derived CDR1 and CDR2 are SEHNR and FQNEAQ (reference sequence). V shed 5 bases and J shed 3 bases, with 14 bases lying between them. DNA of the CDR3: TGTGCCAGCAGCCCCCGAGGAATGTATGGGGCCAACGTCCTGACTTTC. The encoded protein is CASSPRGMYGANVLTF. The full variable domain, rest sourced from reference TRBV7-9 and TRBJ2-6, is DTGVSQNPRHKITKRGQNVTFRCDPISEHNRLYWYRQTLGQGPEFLTYFQNEAQLEKSRLLSDRFSAERPKGSFSTLEIQRTEQGDSAMYLCASSPRGMYGANVLTFGAGSRLTVL.

The rearrangement links TRBV20-1 to TRBJ2-1; TRBD1 matches at 8 bases. Germline assignment: CDR1 DFQATT and CDR2 SNEGSKA (reference sequence). The CDR3 loop spans 15 amino acids. J gave up 1 base and V 3 bases, and 5 bases lay outside the gene matches. CDR3 region: CSARRDRSSYNEQFF. CDR3 nucleotide sequence: TGCAGTGCTAGGAGGGACAGGTCTTCCTACAATGAGCAGTTCTTC.

The CDR3 sequence is CASSAGTNEKLFF. In nucleotides, the CDR3 is TGTGCCAGCAGCGCAGGGACTAATGAAAAACTGTTTTTT. V gene TRBV7-9 combines with J gene TRBJ1-4; D is perhaps TRBD1 (5 bases). Germline lookup yields CDR1 SEHNR and CDR2 FQNEAQ (reference sequence). CDR3 length: 13 amino acids. V dropped 5 bases and J dropped 2 bases, with 6 bases sitting between them.

The J gene is TRBJ2-1, the V gene TRBV5-4, with 7 bases fitting TRBD2. The J segment lost 8 bases and the V segment lost 2 bases, leaving 7 bases of the junction unmatched. Germline CDR1 reads SGHNT; CDR2 reads YYREEE (reference sequence). This CDR3 is built from 14 residues. CDR3 in amino acids: CASSLPLAGDEQFF. The CDR3 nucleotides are TGTGCCAGCAGCTTACCGTTAGCGGGCGATGAGCAGTTCTTC. Supplemented by reference TRBV5-4 and TRBJ2-1, the full variable domain reads ETGVTQSPTHLIKTRGQQVTLRCSSQSGHNTVSWYQQALGQGPQFIFQYYREEENGRGNFPPRFSGLQFPNYSSELNVNALELDDSALYLCASSLPLAGDEQFFGPGTRLTVL.